One and the same sample provided the 4 T cell receptor beta chains below, sequenced in a study of shared clonotypes between healthy human individuals. Produced via immunoSEQ multiplex PCR; TCRdb's table is partial and in-frame only. The sample lists 110,000 or so clones; around 68% were seen once. The source material was memory CD8+ T cells sorted from blood. Subset noted: CD45RO+ cells pooled with CCR7-negative TemRA cells. Receptor source: a woman aged 25 to 45 in good health.

This sequence joins TRBV5-6 and TRBJ1-5; D call uncertain. Germline CDR1 reads SGHDT; CDR2 reads YYEEEE. The CDR3 is 13 amino acids. V lost 10 bases to trimming and J lost 0 bases, with 11 bases between them. The CDR3 DNA follows: TGTGCCCGTCCCGTGTATAGCAATCAGCCCCAGCATTTT. Amino acid sequence: CARPVYSNQPQHF.

CDR3 protein: CASGPGAAFYEQYF. The CDR3 region has the DNA TGTGCCAGCGGCCCTGGAGCGGCCTTCTACGAGCAGTACTTC. V usage is TRBV27 and J usage is TRBJ2-7; a weak D match, TRBD2 (5 bases). In germline, CDR1 is MNHEY, CDR2 SMNVEV (reference sequence). With 8 bases removed from V and 3 bases from J, the gap between germline ends came to 17 bases. The CDR3 consists of 14 residues.

This clone was observed a handful of times. The J gene is TRBJ2-7, the V gene TRBV5-4; 7 bases map to TRBD1. There are 15 residues in the CDR3. Germline values: CDR1 SGHNT, CDR2 YYREEE (reference sequence). V dropped 4 bases and J dropped 3; count of bases not matched to a gene: 10. CDR3 protein: CASSLGTVTYYEQYF. CDR3 in DNA: TGTGCCAGCAGCCTAGGGACAGTAACCTACTACGAGCAGTACTTC.

V and J are TRBV19 and TRBJ1-2; 10 positions agree with TRBD1. V dropped 3 bases and J dropped 7; count of bases not matched to a gene: 5. This CDR3 has 14 residues. Germline V lookup: CDR1 LNHDA, CDR2 SQIVND (reference sequence). DNA for the CDR3: TGTGCCAGTAGTATTGGACAGGGGGTCGGTGGCTACACCTTC. This encodes CASSIGQGVGGYTF. The full variable domain, completed using reference TRBV19 and TRBJ1-2, is DGGITQSPKYLFRKEGQNVTLSCEQNLNHDAMYWYRQDPGQGLRLIYYSQIVNDFQKGDIAEGYSVSREKKESFPLTVTSAQKNPTAFYLCASSIGQGVGGYTFGSGTRLTVV.